Shown below are 4 T cell receptor beta chains from a single sample sequenced in a study of blood T cell repertoires in COVID-19. The data were produced by immunoSEQ multiplex PCR, yet TCRdb's version contains in-frame clones alone and is incomplete. The sample has fewer than 110,000 clones; about 80% are singletons. Sequencing was done on a sample of peripheral blood. These TCRs come from a human donor in a cohort sampled during active COVID-19.

Of note for this clone: The limits of the CDR3 on the DNA are not certain, so only TCRdb's listed CDR3 is given. The rearrangement joins TRBV30 to TRBJ2-4; the table's D call of TRBD2 was not tested on the DNA. 13 amino acids form the CDR3, both terminal residues included. Germline CDR1 and CDR2: GTSNPN and SVGIG (reference sequence). The CDR3 spells CAWGHGSHRFEDF.

This clone occurred a few times. This chain links TRBV19 with TRBJ2-2; 7 bases map to TRBD1. Germline V gene data show CDR1 as LNHDA and CDR2 as SQIVND (reference sequence). The ends lost 7 bases at V and 9 bases at J; junction bases unmatched: 11. The CDR3 has 14 residues. The CDR3 reads CASTEGQLHRELFF. The CDR3 nucleotides are TGTGCCAGTACCGAGGGACAGCTACACCGGGAGCTGTTTTTT.

This rearrangement joins TRBV12-5 to TRBJ2-7; TRBD1 aligns across 9 bases. J was trimmed by 3 bases and V by 6 bases; bases with no gene match: 6. This CDR3 is 14 amino acids long. Germline CDR1 is LGHNT and CDR2 is FRNRAP. For the CDR3, the DNA is TGTGCTAGTGGAGATGGACAGGGGAGCTACGAGCAGTACTTC. Translating gives CASGDGQGSYEQYF.

This chain joins TRBV4-1 and TRBJ1-6; maybe TRBD1 (5 bases). Germline-derived CDR1 and CDR2 are MGHRA and YSYEKL. The length of the CDR3 is 16 residues. V dropped 3 bases and J dropped 1 base, with 10 bases sitting between them. The CDR3 DNA is TGCGCCAGCAGCCATGATGGGGGGTCCTATAATTCACCCCTCCACTTT. This sequence encodes CASSHDGGSYNSPLHF.